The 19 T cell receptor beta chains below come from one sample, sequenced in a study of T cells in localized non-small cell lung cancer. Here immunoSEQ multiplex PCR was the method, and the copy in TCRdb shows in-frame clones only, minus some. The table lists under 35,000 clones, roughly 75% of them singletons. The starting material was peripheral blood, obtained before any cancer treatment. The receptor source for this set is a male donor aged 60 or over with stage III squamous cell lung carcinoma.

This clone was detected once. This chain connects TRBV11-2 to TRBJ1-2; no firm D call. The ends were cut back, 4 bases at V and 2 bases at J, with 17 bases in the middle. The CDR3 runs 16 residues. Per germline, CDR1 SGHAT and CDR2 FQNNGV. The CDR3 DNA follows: TGTGCCAGCAGCTCTAGCCAGGACCCTAGGAACTATGGCTACACCTTC. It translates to CASSSSQDPRNYGYTF.

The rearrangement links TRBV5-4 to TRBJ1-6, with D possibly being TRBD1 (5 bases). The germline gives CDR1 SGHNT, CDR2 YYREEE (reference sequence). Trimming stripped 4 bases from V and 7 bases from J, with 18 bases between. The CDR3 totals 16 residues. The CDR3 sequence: CASSLAAGGPNSPLHF. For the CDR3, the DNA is TGTGCCAGCAGCCTTGCGGCGGGGGGTCCGAATTCACCCCTCCACTTT.

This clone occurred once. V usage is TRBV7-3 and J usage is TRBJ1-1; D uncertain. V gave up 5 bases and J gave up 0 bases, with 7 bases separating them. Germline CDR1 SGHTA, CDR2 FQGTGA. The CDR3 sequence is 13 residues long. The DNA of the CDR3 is TGTGCCAGCAGCCTCAGGATGAACACTGAAGCTTTCTTT. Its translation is CASSLRMNTEAFF. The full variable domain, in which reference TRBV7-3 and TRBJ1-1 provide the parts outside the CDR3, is GAGVSQTPSNKVTEKGKYVELRCDPISGHTALYWYRQSLGQGPEFLIYFQGTGAADDSGLPNDRFFAVRPEGSVSTLKIQRTERGDSAVYLCASSLRMNTEAFFGQGTRLTVV.

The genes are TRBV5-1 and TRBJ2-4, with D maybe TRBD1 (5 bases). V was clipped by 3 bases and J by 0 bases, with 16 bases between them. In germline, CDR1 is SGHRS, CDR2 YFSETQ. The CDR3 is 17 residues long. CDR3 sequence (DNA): TGCGCCAGCAGCTCCGAAGACTCAGGGATAGCCAAAAACATTCAGTACTTC. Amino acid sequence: CASSSEDSGIAKNIQYF.

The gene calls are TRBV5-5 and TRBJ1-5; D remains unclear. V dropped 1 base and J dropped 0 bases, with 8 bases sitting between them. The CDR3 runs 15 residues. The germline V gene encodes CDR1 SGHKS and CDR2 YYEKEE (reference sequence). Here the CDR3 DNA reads TGTGCCAGCAGCTTGTATATGGTTAGCAATCAGCCCCAGCATTTT. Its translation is CASSLYMVSNQPQHF.

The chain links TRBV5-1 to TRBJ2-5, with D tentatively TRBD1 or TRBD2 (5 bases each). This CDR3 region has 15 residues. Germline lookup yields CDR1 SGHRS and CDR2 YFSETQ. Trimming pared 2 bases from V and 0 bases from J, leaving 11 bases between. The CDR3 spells CASSFRGEDQETQYF. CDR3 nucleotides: TGCGCCAGCAGCTTCCGGGGCGAAGACCAAGAGACCCAGTACTTC. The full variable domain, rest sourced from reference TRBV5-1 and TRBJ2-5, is KAGVTQTPRYLIKTRGQQVTLSCSPISGHRSVSWYQQTPGQGLQFLFEYFSETQRNKGNFPGRFSGRQFSNSRSEMNVSTLELGDSALYLCASSFRGEDQETQYFGPGTRLLVL.

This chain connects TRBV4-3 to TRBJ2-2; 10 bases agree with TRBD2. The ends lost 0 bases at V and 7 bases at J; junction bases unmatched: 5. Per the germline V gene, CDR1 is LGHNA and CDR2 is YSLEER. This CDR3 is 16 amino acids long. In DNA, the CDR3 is TGCGCCAGCAGCCAAGATAGCCTAGCGGGAGACGGGGAGCTGTTTTTT. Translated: CASSQDSLAGDGELFF.

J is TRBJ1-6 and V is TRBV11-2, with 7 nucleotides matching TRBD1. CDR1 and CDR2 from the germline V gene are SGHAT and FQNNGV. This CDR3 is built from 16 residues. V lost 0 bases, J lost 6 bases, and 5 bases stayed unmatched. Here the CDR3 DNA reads TGTGCCAGCAGCTTAGACTCAGGGGGGATTAATTCACCCCTCCACTTT. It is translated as CASSLDSGGINSPLHF.

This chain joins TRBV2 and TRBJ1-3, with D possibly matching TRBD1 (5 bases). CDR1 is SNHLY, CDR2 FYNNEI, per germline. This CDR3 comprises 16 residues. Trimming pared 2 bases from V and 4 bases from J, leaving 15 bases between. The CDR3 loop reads CASSETPRGSGNTIYF. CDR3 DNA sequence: TGTGCCAGCAGTGAAACCCCGAGGGGCTCGGGAAACACCATATATTTT. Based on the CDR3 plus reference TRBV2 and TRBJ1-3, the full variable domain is EPEVTQTPSHQVTQMGQEVILRCVPISNHLYFYWYRQILGQKVEFLVSFYNNEISEKSEIFDDQFSVERPDGSNFTLKIRSTKLEDSAMYFCASSETPRGSGNTIYFGEGSWLTVV.

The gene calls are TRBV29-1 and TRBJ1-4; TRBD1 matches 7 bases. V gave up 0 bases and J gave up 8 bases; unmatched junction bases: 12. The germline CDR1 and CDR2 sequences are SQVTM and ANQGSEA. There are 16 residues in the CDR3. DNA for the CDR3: TGCAGCGTTGAAGAAGCGGAGGCCAGGGGGGGAGAAAAACTGTTTTTT. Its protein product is CSVEEAEARGGEKLFF.

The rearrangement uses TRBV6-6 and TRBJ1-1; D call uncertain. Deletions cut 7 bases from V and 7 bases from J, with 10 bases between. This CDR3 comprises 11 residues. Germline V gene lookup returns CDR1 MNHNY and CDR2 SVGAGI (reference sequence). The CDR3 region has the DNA TGTGCCAGCATCTCGTACAGTGAAGCTTTCTTT. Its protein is CASISYSEAFF.

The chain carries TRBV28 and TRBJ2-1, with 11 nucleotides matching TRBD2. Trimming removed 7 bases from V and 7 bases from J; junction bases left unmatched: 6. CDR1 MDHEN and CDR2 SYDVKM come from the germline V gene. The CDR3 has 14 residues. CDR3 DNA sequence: TGTGCCAGCATAGCGGGAGGGCCGGGGAATGAGCAGTTCTTC. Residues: CASIAGGPGNEQFF.

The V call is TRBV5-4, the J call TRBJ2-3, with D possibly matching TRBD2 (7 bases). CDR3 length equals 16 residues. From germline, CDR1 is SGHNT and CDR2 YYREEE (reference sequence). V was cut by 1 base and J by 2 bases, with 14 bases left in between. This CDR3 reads CASSLRGGGYTDTQYF. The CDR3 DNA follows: TGTGCCAGCAGCTTGCGAGGGGGAGGGTACACAGATACGCAGTATTTT.

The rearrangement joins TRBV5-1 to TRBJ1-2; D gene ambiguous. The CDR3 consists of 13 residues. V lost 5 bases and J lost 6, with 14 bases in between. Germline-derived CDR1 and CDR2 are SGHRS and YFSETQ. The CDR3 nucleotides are TGCGCCAGCAGGGCCCTTGGGTTCGATGGCTACACCTTC. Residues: CASRALGFDGYTF.

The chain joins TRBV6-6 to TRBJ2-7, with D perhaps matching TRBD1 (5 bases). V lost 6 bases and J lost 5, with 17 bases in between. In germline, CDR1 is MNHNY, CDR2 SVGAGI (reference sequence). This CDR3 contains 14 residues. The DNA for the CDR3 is TGTGCCAGCAGCCAGGGCAGCAGGGTCCACGAGCAGTACTTC. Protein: CASSQGSRVHEQYF.

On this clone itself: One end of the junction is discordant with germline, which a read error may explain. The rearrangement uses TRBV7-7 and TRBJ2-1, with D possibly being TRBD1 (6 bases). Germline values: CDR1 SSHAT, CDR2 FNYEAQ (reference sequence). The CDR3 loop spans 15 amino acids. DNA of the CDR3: TGTGCTAGCAGCTTAGTTCAGGGTCGAGGGGGTGAGCAGTTCTTC. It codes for CASSLVQGRGGEQFF.

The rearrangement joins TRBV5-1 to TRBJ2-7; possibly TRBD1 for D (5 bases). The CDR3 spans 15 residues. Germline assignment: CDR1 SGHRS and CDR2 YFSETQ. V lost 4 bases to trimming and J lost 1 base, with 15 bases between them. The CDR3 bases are TGCGCCAGCAGCCCCCAGGGTGGGCCTTCCTACGAGCAGTACTTC. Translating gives CASSPQGGPSYEQYF.

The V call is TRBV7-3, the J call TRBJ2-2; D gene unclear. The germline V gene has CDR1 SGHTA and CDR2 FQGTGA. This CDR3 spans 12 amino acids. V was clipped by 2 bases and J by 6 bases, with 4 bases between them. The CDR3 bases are TGTGCCAGCAGCTTACCCGCCGGGGAGCTGTTTTTT. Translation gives CASSLPAGELFF.

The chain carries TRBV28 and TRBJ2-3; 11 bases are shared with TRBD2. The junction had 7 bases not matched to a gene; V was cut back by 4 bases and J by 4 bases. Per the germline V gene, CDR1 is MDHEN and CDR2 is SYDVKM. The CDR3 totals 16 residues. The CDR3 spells CASSWLAGGGPDTQYF. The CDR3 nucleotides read TGTGCCAGCAGTTGGCTAGCGGGAGGAGGCCCAGATACGCAGTATTTT.